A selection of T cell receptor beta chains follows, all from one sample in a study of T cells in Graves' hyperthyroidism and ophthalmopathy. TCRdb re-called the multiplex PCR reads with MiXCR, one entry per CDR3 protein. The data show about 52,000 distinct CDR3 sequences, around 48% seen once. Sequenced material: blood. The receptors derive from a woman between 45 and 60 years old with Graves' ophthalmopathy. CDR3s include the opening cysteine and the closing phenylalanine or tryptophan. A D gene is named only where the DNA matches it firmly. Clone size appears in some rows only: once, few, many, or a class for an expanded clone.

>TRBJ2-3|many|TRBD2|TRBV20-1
TGCAGTGCTAGAGCGCGGGAGGGAGCGGGAGGGCCAGATACGCAGTATTTT
CSARAREGAGGPDTQYF
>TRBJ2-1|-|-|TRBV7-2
TGCGCCAGCTCGAGGGGGAACCTCTACAATGGGCAGTTCTTC
CASSRGNLYNGQFF
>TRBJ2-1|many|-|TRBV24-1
TGTGCCACCAGTGATCCGCCCAGGTGGGGTTTGGACAATGAGCAGTTCTTC
CATSDPPRWGLDNEQFF
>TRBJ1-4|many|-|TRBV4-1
TGCGCCAGCAGCCAAGTCAGGGTCGGGGAAAAACTGTTTTTT
CASSQVRVGEKLFF
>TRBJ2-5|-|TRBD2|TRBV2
TGTGCCAGCAGCGGACTAGCGGGGGAGACCCAGTACTTC
CASSGLAGETQYF
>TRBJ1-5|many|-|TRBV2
TGTGCCAGCGTAACCAGGGTCAATCAGCCCCAGCATTTT
CASVTRVNQPQHF
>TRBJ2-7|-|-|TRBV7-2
TGTGCCAGCAGTTCCGGGACGTACCTCTACGAGCAGTACTTC
CASSSGTYLYEQYF
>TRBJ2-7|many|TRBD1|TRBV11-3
TGTGCCAGCAGCTTAGGGACAGGGGGCGAGCAGTACTTC
CASSLGTGGEQYF
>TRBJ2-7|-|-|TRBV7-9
TGTACCAGCAGCTTACACAGCGCACCCTACGAGCAGTACTTC
CTSSLHSAPYEQYF
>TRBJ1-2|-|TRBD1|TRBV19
TGTGCCAGCAAAGTGGGGACAGGACGGAACTATGGCTACACCTTC
CASKVGTGRNYGYTF
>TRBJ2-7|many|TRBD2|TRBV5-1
TGCGCCAGCAGCTTGAGGAGCGGGAGCTCCTACGAGCAGTACTTC
CASSLRSGSSYEQYF
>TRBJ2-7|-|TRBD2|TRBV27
TGTGCCAGCAGTCAGCGACTAGCGGGAGACTTAGAGCAGTACTTC
CASSQRLAGDLEQYF
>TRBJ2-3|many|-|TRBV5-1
TGCGCCAGCAGACGGCCCACAGATACGCAGTATTTT
CASRRPTDTQYF
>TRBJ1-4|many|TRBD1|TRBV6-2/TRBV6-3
TGTGCCAGCAGTCCGGACAGGGTAGGCGAAAAACTGTTTTTT
CASSPDRVGEKLFF
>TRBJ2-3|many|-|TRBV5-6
TGTGCCAGCAGCTTGGACCCCGAAGATACGCAGTATTTT
CASSLDPEDTQYF
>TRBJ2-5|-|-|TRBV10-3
TGTGCCAGCTCACCCCGGAGGGCCGGCGGCGGGGAGACCCAGTACTTC
CASSPRRAGGGETQYF
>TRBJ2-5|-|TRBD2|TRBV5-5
TGTGCCAGCAGCTCTCCGGGACTACAAGAGACCCAGTACTTC
CASSSPGLQETQYF
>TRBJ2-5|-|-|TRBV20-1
TGCAGTGTCCCACAATACCCGGACAGAGCGGAGACCCAGTACTTC
CSVPQYPDRAETQYF
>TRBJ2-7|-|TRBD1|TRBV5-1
TGCACCAGCAGCTCATCCACAGGGGTGGACTACGAGCAGTACTTC
CTSSSSTGVDYEQYF
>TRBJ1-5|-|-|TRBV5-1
TGCGCCAGCAGCTTGGGTCAGGGGTTTCAAGAGACCCAGCATTTT
CASSLGQGFQETQHF
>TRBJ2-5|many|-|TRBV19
TGTGCCAGTAGTCCAACGTCCGGGGGCTTGGAGACCCAGTACTTC
CASSPTSGGLETQYF
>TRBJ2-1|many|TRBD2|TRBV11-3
TGTGCCAGCAGCTTAGAATCGGGGGGGGCTCTGGATGAGCAGTTCTTC
CASSLESGGALDEQFF
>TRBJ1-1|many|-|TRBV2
TGTGCCAGCAGTGATGGCCTCCGGAACACTGAAGCTTTCTTT
CASSDGLRNTEAFF
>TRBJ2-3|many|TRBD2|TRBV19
TGTGCCAGTAGTATTAGGGCCCTAGCGGAAGCCCCAGATACGCAGTATTTT
CASSIRALAEAPDTQYF
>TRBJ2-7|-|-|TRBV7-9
TGTGCCAGCAGCTCATGGAATGAGGACGAGCAGTACTTC
CASSSWNEDEQYF
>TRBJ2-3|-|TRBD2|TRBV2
TGTGCCAGCGTTGACGGGACTAGCGGGGGACCAGATACGCAGTATTTT
CASVDGTSGGPDTQYF
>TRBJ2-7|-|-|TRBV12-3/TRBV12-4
TGTGCCAGCAGTTTATCCCCTACCGAGCAGTACTTC
CASSLSPTEQYF
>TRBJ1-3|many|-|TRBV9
TGTGCCAGCAGCGTAGAGGGCAGGAGCTCTGGAAACACCATATATTTT
CASSVEGRSSGNTIYF
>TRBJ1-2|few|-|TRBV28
TGTGCCAGCAGGTCTTCAGGGAGTACTTATGGCTACACCTTC
CASRSSGSTYGYTF
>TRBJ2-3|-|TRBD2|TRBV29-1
TGCAGCGTTCAGCGGGGGGGCACAGATACGCAGTATTTT
CSVQRGGTDTQYF
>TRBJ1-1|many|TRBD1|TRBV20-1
TGCAGTGCTCCCGGGACAGGGGAGGGGACTGAAGCTTTCTTT
CSAPGTGEGTEAFF
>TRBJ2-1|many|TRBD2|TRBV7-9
TGTGCCAGCAGCTTATATTTTTGGGGACTAGCGTTAACCTACAATGAGCAGTTCTTC
CASSLYFWGLALTYNEQFF
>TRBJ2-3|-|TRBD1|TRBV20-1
TGCAGTGCTTCCCGGGACAGGAACACAGATACGCAGTATTTT
CSASRDRNTDTQYF
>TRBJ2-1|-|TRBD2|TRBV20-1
TGCAGTGCGGGGACTAGCGGGGGGGCAGAGCAGTTCTTC
CSAGTSGGAEQFF
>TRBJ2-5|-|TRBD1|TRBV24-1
TGTGCCACCGAGACAGGGATGTACCAAGAGACCCAGTACTTC
CATETGMYQETQYF
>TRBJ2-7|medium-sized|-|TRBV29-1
TGCAGCGTTGGGACAGTCGAGCAGTACTTC
CSVGTVEQYF
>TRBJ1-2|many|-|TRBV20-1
TGCAGTGCTAGGGGGGGGGCTCAAGGCTACACCTTC
CSARGGAQGYTF
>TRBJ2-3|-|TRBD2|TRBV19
TGTGCCAGTAGTATGACCAGGACTAGCGGGAGGGACAATGAGCAGTATTTT
CASSMTRTSGRDNEQYF
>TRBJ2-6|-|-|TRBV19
TGTGCCAGTAGTATAGCGACAGGGGCCAACGTCCTGACTTTC
CASSIATGANVLTF
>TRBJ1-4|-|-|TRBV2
TGTGCCAGCAGCCCTCGGGGGGGATGGGAAAAACTGTTTTTT
CASSPRGGWEKLFF
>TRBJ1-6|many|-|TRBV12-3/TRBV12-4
TGTGCCAGCAGGCCTGAGGGCTCCTATAATTCACCCCTCCACTTT
CASRPEGSYNSPLHF
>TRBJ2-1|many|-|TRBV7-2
TGTGCCAGCAGCTTAGCCGTTGAGCAGTTCTTC
CASSLAVEQFF
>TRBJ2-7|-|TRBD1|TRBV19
TGTGCCAGTAGCCGACAGGGTGGTTCCGAGCAGTACTTC
CASSRQGGSEQYF
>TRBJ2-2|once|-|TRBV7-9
TGTGCCAGCAGCTTAGGCCTCGGGGAGCTGTTTTTT
CASSLGLGELFF
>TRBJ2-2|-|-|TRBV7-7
TGTGCTAGCAGCTTAGTCGGCAGGGCGAACACCGGGGAGCTGTTTTTT
CASSLVGRANTGELFF
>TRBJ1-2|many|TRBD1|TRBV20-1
TGCAGTGCTAGAGGTTCAGGGGGTAGCTATGGCTACACCTTC
CSARGSGGSYGYTF
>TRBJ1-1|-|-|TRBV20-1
TGCAGTGCTAGAGGCGGGAACACTGAAGCTTTCTTT
CSARGGNTEAFF
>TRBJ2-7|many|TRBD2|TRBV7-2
TGTGCCAGCAGCCCCCGACTAGCGGGGGGCCGGCAGCAGTACTTC
CASSPRLAGGRQQYF
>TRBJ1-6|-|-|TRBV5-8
TGTGCCAGCAGCTTGAAGGGGCCGAATTCACCCCTCCACTTT
CASSLKGPNSPLHF
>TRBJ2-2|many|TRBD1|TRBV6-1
TGTGCCGGAAAACCGGGACAGGCCGTACCCGGGGAGCTGTTTTTT
CAGKPGQAVPGELFF
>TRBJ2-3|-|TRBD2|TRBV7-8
TGTGCCAGCAGCGGGAGGGGAGGTGCAGATACGCAGTATTTT
CASSGRGGADTQYF
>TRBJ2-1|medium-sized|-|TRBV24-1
TGTGCCACCAGTGAATTGGGCGGGGAGCAGTTCTTC
CATSELGGEQFF
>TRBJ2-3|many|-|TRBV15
TGTGCCACCAAATTAGGCGGATCCACAGATACGCAGTATTTT
CATKLGGSTDTQYF
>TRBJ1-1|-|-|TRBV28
TGTGCCAGCAGTTTTCCCGGGGCTTTGTTCGCTGAAGCTTTCTTT
CASSFPGALFAEAFF
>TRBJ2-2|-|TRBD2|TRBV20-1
TGCAGTGCTTTAAGACTAGCGGGAGGTCCCGGGGAGCTGTTTTTT
CSALRLAGGPGELFF
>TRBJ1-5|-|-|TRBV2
TGTGCCAGCAGTGGGATAGGGGGGGGAAATCAGCCCCAGCATTTT
CASSGIGGGNQPQHF